These 14 T cell receptor beta chains originate from one sample sequenced in a study of CD8+ T cells in alopecia areata. Investigators isolated RNA and reverse transcribed it into cDNA to act as the sequencing template. Some clones are missing from TCRdb's copy, which holds only in-frame ones; the method was immunoSEQ multiplex PCR. The repertoire holds 220,000 or so clones, with 50% to 65% as singletons. Sequences were derived from CD4+ T cells sorted from blood, sampled at week 0. Source of these receptors: a human donor with alopecia areata.

The chain combines TRBV6-5 with TRBJ1-2; a weak D match, TRBD1 (5 bases). Germline V gene data show CDR1 as MNHEY and CDR2 as SVGAGI. The germline V and J ends were trimmed by 3 bases and 8 bases, with 13 bases remaining between them. The CDR3 has 13 residues. Written as DNA, the CDR3 is TGTGCCAGCAGTTATCCAGGGTCTAAGGGCTACACCTTC. Protein: CASSYPGSKGYTF.

The chain joins TRBV29-1 to TRBJ1-1; tentatively, D is TRBD1 (6 bases). CDR1 SQVTM and CDR2 ANQGSEA come from the germline V gene. Between the trimmed V and J ends, which lost 6 bases and 3 bases, there was a span of 20 bases. The length of the CDR3 is 15 residues. CDR3 amino acids: CSVGESGGAYTEAFF. CDR3 DNA: TGCAGCGTCGGGGAGAGTGGGGGCGCGTACACTGAAGCTTTCTTT.

In this sample, this clone turned up a few times. The chain is built from TRBV2 and TRBJ2-3; no firm D call. Trimming removed 6 bases from V and 8 bases from J, with 12 bases in between. CDR1 is SNHLY, CDR2 FYNNEI, per germline. The CDR3 extends over 12 amino acids. The CDR3 here is CASRVSLGTQYF. CDR3 bases: TGTGCCAGCAGGGTGTCCCTCGGTACGCAGTATTTT.

The chain joins TRBV5-1 to TRBJ1-2, with D unclear. V was clipped by 0 bases and J by 7 bases, with 16 bases between them. The CDR3 is 15 residues long. Per germline, CDR1 SGHRS and CDR2 YFSETQ. The CDR3 DNA sequence: TGCGCCAGCAGCTTGGAGTCCAGCTCCACTTTTGGCTACACCTTC. This encodes CASSLESSSTFGYTF.

The CDR3 DNA reads as TGCAGCGTTGGTCTGAGGTACAATGAGCAGTTCTTC. Its protein product is CSVGLRYNEQFF. The chain links TRBV29-1 to TRBJ2-1, with no clear D. Germline-derived CDR1 and CDR2 are SQVTM and ANQGSEA. This CDR3 region has 12 residues. V gave up 4 bases and J gave up 4 bases, with 8 bases separating them.

This clone was detected only a few times. V is TRBV10-3 and J is TRBJ2-7; a possible D gene is TRBD2 (6 bases). V lost 5 bases to trimming and J lost 7 bases, with 21 bases between them. There are 15 residues in the CDR3. CDR1 and CDR2 (germline): ENHRY, SYGVKD. CDR3 residues: CAISPPGLLRGEQYF. CDR3 DNA: TGTGCCATCAGTCCGCCGGGACTCCTTCGGGGGGAGCAGTACTTC.

The CDR3 DNA sequence: TGTGCCAGCAGCGCCGGGACTAGCGGAGATACGCAGTATTTT. Translated: CASSAGTSGDTQYF. This chain uses TRBV9 with TRBJ2-3, with 11 bases aligning to TRBD2. The germline V gene has CDR1 SGDLS and CDR2 YYNGEE. V was pared by 3 bases and J by 5 bases, with 2 bases of the junction left unmatched. The CDR3 loop spans 14 amino acids.

J is TRBJ2-1 and V is TRBV7-9, with D possibly matching TRBD1 (6 bases). The CDR3 consists of 12 residues. The ends were cut back, 2 bases at V and 9 bases at J, with 8 bases in the middle. Germline V gene sequence: CDR1 SEHNR, CDR2 FQNEAQ (reference sequence). The CDR3 nucleotides read TGTGCCAGCAGCTTAACAGGGAGTGAGCAGTTCTTC. It encodes CASSLTGSEQFF. Full variable domain (outside the CDR3, taken from reference TRBV7-9 and TRBJ2-1): DTGVSQNPRHKITKRGQNVTFRCDPISEHNRLYWYRQTLGQGPEFLTYFQNEAQLEKSRLLSDRFSAERPKGSFSTLEIQRTEQGDSAMYLCASSLTGSEQFFGPGTRLTVL.

This rearrangement joins TRBV5-1 to TRBJ2-6; TRBD2 agrees at 11 bases. This CDR3 is 18 amino acids long. The germline V gene encodes CDR1 SGHRS and CDR2 YFSETQ. V was pared by 2 bases and J by 1 base, with 5 bases of the junction left unmatched. CDR3 amino acids: CASSFRGLAESGANVLTF. The CDR3 coding sequence is TGCGCCAGCAGCTTCCGGGGACTAGCGGAATCTGGGGCCAACGTCCTGACTTTC.

CDR3 bases: TGTGCCAGTGGGGCTCGACAGGACGCTAACTATGGCTACACCTTC. It specifies CASGARQDANYGYTF. The chain couples TRBV19 to TRBJ1-2; TRBD1 is a possible D gene (6 bases). V was shortened by 8 bases and J by 0 bases, with 16 bases between the two germline ends. This CDR3 spans 15 amino acids. From germline, CDR1 is LNHDA and CDR2 SQIVND (reference sequence).

The gene calls are TRBV9 and TRBJ1-1, with a tentative D call TRBD1 (5 bases). The CDR3 is 13 amino acids. Germline-derived CDR1 and CDR2 are SGDLS and YYNGEE. The V end lost 4 bases, the J end lost 5 bases, and 12 bases lay between the germline ends. CDR3 in DNA: TGTGCCAGCAGCCCACGGTGGGGGACTGAAGCTTTCTTT. Its translation is CASSPRWGTEAFF.

This clone has only a few counts. The V gene is TRBV7-2, the J gene TRBJ2-5; TRBD1 is a possible D gene (6 bases). This CDR3 spans 11 amino acids. Germline CDR1 reads SGHTA; CDR2 reads FQGNSA. V was pared by 8 bases and J by 5 bases, with 9 bases between. The CDR3 DNA is TGTGCCAGCGATAGGGGGGAGACCCAGTACTTC. Translated, it gives CASDRGETQYF.

The chain carries TRBV15 and TRBJ2-5; D unclear. The germline V gene encodes CDR1 LNHNV and CDR2 YYDKDF (reference sequence). Trimming took 0 bases from V and 1 from J, leaving 6 bases between them. The CDR3 loop spans 14 amino acids. In DNA, the CDR3 is TGTGCCACCAGCAGAGATGGAGCCCAAGAGACCCAGTACTTC. As protein: CATSRDGAQETQYF. Full variable domain (outside the CDR3, taken from reference TRBV15 and TRBJ2-5): DAMVIQNPRYQVTQFGKPVTLSCSQTLNHNVMYWYQQKSSQAPKLLFHYYDKDFNNEADTPDNFQSRRPNTSFCFLDIRSPGLGDTAMYLCATSRDGAQETQYFGPGTRLLVL.

V and J are TRBV7-2 and TRBJ2-6; D is undetermined. The CDR3 extends over 17 amino acids. Germline CDR1 is SGHTA and CDR2 is FQGNSA. V lost 1 base and J lost 0, with 10 bases in between. The CDR3 nucleotides are TGTGCCAGCAGCTTAGACAGATATAGCTCTGGGGCCAACGTCCTGACTTTC. Translation gives CASSLDRYSSGANVLTF.